This record looks at one T cell receptor beta chain sequence and its context. Generated by immunoSEQ multiplex PCR, the TCRdb table keeps only in-frame clones and is missing some. The sample lists under 14,000 clones; roughly 91% were seen once. The time point is: inflamed ileum from the surgical specimen. This sample stems from a study of T cell repertoires in ileal Crohn's disease. Germline V lookup: CDR1 SGHNT, CDR2 YENEEA. V lost 4 bases to trimming and J lost 7 bases, with 13 bases between them. This CDR3 is built from 14 residues. This rearrangement joins TRBV11-3 to TRBJ2-2; D gene uncertain. Sample: ileal tissue. The sequence came from an adult with Crohn's disease. CDR3 DNA sequence: TGTGCCAGCAGCTGGATGCTTGTTGGCGGGGAGCTGTTTTTT. Translating it yields CASSWMLVGGELFF.